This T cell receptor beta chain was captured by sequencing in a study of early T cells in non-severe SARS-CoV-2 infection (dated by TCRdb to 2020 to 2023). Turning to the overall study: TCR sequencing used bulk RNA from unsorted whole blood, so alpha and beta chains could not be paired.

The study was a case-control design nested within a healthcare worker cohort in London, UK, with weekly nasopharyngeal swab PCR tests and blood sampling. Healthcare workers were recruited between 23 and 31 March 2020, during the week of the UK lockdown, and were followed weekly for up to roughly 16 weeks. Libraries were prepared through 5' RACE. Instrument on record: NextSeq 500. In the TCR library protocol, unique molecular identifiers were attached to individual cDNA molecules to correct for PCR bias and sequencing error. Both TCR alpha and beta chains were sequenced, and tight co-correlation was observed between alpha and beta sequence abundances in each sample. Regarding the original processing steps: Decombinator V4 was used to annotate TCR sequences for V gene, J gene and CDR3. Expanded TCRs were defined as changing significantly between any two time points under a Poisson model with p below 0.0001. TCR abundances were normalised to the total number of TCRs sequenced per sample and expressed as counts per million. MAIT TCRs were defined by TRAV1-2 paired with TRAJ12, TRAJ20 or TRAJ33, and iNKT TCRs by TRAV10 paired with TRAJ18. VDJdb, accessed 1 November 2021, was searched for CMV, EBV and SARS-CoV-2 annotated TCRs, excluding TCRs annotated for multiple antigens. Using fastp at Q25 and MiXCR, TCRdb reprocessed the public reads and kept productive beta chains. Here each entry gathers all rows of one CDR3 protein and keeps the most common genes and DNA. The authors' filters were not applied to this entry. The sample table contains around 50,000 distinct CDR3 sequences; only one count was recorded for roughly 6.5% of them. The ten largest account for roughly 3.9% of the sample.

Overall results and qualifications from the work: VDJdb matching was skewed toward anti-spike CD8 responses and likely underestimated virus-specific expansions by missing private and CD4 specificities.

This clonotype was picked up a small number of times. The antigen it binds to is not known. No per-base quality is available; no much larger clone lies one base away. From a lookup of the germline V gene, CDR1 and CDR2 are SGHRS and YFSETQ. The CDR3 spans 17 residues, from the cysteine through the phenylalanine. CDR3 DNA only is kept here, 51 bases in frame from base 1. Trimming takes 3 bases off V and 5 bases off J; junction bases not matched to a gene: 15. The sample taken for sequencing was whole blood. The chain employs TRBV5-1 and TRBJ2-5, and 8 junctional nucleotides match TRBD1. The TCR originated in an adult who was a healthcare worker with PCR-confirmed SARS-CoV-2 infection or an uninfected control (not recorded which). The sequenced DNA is TGCGCCAGCAGCTCCCGTCCAGGACAGGGAACGGCCGAGACCCAGTACTTC. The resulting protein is CASSSRPGQGTAETQYF. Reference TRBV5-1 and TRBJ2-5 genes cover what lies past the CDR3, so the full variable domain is KAGVTQTPRYLIKTRGQQVTLSCSPISGHRSVSWYQQTPGQGLQFLFEYFSETQRNKGNFPGRFSGRQFSNSRSEMNVSTLELGDSALYLCASSSRPGQGTAETQYFGPGTRLLVL.